This record looks at one T cell receptor (beta chain) sequence and its context. Its antigen remains unidentified. The data originate from a study of CD8+ T cells in alopecia areata. Treatment reported: oral pan-JAK inhibitor, 5-10 mg twice daily. The CDR3 length is 13 residues. Trimming stripped 3 bases from V and 5 bases from J, with 8 bases between. The germline gives CDR1 SGDLS, CDR2 YYNGEE. Study-level points and caveats: In scalp and blood, many expanded lesional clones persisted during tofacitinib. Scalp clonality, together with expanded CD8+ clones among the top 100, fell significantly with tofacitinib. Scalp samples also yield sequences from resident alphabeta T cells of normal skin.

Sequencing templates came from extracted RNA that was reverse transcribed into cDNA. Here immunoSEQ multiplex PCR was the method, and the copy in TCRdb shows in-frame clones only, minus some. The sample carries around 190,000 clones, about three fifths recorded once. The clonotype comes from a human donor with alopecia areata. The chain links TRBV9 to TRBJ2-2, with D unclear. The input for sequencing was CD4+ T cells sorted from blood, taken at week 24, from a patient treated with tofacitinib. CDR3 residues: CASSATFTGELFF. CDR3 nucleotide sequence: TGTGCCAGCAGCGCAACATTTACCGGGGAGCTGTTTTTT.